This TCR beta chain was recovered during a study of T cell changes during pregnancy in multiple sclerosis. Germline V CDR1 and CDR2: SGHTA, FQGNSA. The V segment lost 2 bases and the J segment 1 base; nucleotides outside the gene matches: 3. The CDR3 contains 15 residues. Clones were sequenced by immunoSEQ multiplex PCR, and TCRdb holds only the in-frame ones, with some missing. The table includes under 85,000 clones, roughly nine tenths detected once. This chain connects TRBV7-2 to TRBJ2-3; TRBD2 matches at 7 bases. The receptor was isolated from a female donor with multiple sclerosis, enrolled in a pregnancy study. Sequences were derived from CD4+ T cells from peripheral blood mononuclear cells, sampled before pregnancy. The CDR3 here is CASSLRRGGTDTQYF. CDR3 DNA: TGTGCCAGCAGCTTAAGACGGGGGGGCACAGATACGCAGTATTTT.